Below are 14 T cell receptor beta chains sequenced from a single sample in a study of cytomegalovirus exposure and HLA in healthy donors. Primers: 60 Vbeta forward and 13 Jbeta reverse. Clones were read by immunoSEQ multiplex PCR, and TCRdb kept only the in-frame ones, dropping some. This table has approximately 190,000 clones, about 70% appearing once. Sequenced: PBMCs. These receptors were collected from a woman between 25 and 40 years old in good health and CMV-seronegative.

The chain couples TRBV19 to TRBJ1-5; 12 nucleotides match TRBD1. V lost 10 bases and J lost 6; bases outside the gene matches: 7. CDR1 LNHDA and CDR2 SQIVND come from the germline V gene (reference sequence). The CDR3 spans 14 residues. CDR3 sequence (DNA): TGTGCCACTACTGGGACAGGGGGCAGTCAGCCCCAGCATTTT. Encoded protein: CATTGTGGSQPQHF.

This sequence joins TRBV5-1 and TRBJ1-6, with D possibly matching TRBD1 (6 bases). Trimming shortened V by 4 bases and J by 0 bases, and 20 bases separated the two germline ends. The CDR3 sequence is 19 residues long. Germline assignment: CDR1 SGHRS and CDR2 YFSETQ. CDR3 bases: TGCGCCAGCAGCGAAGATACAGGGCGAAGAAGCTCCTATAATTCACCCCTCCACTTT. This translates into CASSEDTGRRSSYNSPLHF.

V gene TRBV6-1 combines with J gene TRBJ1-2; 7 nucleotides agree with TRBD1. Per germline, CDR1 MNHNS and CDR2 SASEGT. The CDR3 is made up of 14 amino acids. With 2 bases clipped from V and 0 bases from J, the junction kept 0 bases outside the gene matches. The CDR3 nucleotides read TGTGCCAGCAGTGAAACAGGGGCTAACTATGGCTACACCTTC. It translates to CASSETGANYGYTF.

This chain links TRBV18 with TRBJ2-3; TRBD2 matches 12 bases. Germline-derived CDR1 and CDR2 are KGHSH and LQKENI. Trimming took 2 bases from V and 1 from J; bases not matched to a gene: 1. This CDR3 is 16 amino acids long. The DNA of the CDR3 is TGTGCCAGCTCACCAGGACTAGCGGGACGCACAGATACGCAGTATTTT. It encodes CASSPGLAGRTDTQYF. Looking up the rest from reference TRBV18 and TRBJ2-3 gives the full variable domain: NAGVMQNPRHLVRRRGQEARLRCSPMKGHSHVYWYRQLPEEGLKFMVYLQKENIIDESGMPKERFSAEFPKEGPSILRIQQVVRGDSAAYFCASSPGLAGRTDTQYFGPGTRLTVL.

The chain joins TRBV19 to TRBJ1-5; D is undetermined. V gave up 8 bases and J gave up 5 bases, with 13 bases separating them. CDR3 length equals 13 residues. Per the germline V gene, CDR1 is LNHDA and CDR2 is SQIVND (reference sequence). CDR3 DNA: TGTGCCAGTGGGGTGGGAGCGGATCAGCCCCAGCATTTT. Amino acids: CASGVGADQPQHF.

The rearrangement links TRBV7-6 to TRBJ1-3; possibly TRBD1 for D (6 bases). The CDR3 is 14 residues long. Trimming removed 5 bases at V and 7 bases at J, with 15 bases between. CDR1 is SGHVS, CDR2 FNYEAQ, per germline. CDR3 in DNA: TGTGCCAGCAGCCCGCAGGGGAGGGGGAACACCATATATTTT. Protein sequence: CASSPQGRGNTIYF.

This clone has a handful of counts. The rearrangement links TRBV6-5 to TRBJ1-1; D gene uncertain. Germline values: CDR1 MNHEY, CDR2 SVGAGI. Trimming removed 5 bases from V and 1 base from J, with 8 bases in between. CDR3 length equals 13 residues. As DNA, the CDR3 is TGTGCCAGCAGTGACCGGGAGAACACTGAAGCTTTCTTT. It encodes CASSDRENTEAFF.

As DNA, the CDR3 is TGCGCCAGCAGCTTGGCCAGGATCGGGAGCTCTGGGGCCAACGTCCTGACTTTC. Its protein is CASSLARIGSSGANVLTF. J is TRBJ2-6 and V is TRBV5-1; D perhaps matches TRBD2 (6 bases). Germline V gene sequence: CDR1 SGHRS, CDR2 YFSETQ. Trimming shortened V by 0 bases and J by 0 bases, and 13 bases separated the two germline ends. The CDR3 spans 18 residues. Drawing the rest from reference TRBV5-1 and TRBJ2-6, the complete variable domain is KAGVTQTPRYLIKTRGQQVTLSCSPISGHRSVSWYQQTPGQGLQFLFEYFSETQRNKGNFPGRFSGRQFSNSRSEMNVSTLELGDSALYLCASSLARIGSSGANVLTFGAGSRLTVL.

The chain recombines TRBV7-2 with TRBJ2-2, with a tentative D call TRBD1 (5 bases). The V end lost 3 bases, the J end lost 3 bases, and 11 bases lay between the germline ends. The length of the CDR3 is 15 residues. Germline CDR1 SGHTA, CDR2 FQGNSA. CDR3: CASSFSRAYTGELFF. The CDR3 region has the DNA TGTGCCAGCAGCTTTAGCAGGGCCTACACCGGGGAGCTGTTTTTT. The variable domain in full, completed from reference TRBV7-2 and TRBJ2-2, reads GAGVSQSPSNKVTEKGKDVELRCDPISGHTALYWYRQSLGQGLEFLIYFQGNSAPDKSGLPSDRFSAERTGGSVSTLTIQRTQQEDSAVYLCASSFSRAYTGELFFGEGSRLTVL.

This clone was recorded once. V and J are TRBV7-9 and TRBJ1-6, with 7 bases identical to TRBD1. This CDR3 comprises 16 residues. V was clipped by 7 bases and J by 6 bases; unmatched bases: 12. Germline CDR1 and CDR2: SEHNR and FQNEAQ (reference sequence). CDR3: CASTRSRDSTNSPLHF. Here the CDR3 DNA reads TGTGCCAGCACCCGAAGCCGGGACAGTACTAATTCACCCCTCCACTTT.

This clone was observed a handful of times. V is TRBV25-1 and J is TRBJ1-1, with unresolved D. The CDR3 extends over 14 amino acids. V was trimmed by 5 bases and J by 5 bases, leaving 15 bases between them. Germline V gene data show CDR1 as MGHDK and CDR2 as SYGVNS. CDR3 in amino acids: CASSLSQKVTEAFF. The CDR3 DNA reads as TGTGCCAGCAGTCTTAGCCAGAAGGTGACTGAAGCTTTCTTT. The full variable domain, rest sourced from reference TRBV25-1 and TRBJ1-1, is EADIYQTPRYLVIGTGKKITLECSQTMGHDKMYWYQQDPGMELHLIHYSYGVNSTEKGDLSSESTVSRIRTEHFPLTLESARPSHTSQYLCASSLSQKVTEAFFGQGTRLTVV.

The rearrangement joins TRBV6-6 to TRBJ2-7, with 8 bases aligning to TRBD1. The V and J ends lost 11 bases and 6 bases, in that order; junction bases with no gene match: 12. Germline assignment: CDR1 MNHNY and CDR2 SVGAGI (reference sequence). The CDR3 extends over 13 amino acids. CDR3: CACRTGQASEQYF. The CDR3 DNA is TGTGCCTGCCGCACGGGACAGGCATCCGAGCAGTACTTC.

The CDR3 bases are TGTGCCAGTAGTATAGCAGGGACAGGGGGTTTTCAGCCCCAGCATTTT. Translation gives CASSIAGTGGFQPQHF. This chain uses TRBV19 with TRBJ1-5, with TRBD1 identical over 11 bases. The CDR3 covers 16 residues. Germline values: CDR1 LNHDA, CDR2 SQIVND (reference sequence). Trimming took 1 base from V and 6 from J; bases not matched to a gene: 5.

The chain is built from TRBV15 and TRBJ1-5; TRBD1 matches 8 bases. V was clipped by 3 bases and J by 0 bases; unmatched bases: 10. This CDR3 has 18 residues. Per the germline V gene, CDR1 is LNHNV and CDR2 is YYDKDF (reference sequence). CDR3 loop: CATSSPRGTGYSNQPQHF. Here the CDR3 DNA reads TGTGCCACCAGCAGCCCCCGAGGGACAGGCTATAGCAATCAGCCCCAGCATTTT. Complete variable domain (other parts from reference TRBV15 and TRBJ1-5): DAMVIQNPRYQVTQFGKPVTLSCSQTLNHNVMYWYQQKSSQAPKLLFHYYDKDFNNEADTPDNFQSRRPNTSFCFLDIRSPGLGDTAMYLCATSSPRGTGYSNQPQHFGDGTRLSIL.